Here is one TCR beta chain with its context. Its matching antigen is unknown. This specimen belongs to a study of cytomegalovirus exposure and HLA in healthy donors. Overall study results and limits: Reports showed the classifier diagnosing cytomegalovirus status with high specificity and sensitivity. The study designated around 150 TCR beta chains cytomegalovirus-associated. One later analysis, an examination of the 100 to 150 validation repertoires, found that first-cohort TCR clusters tended to co-occur in them. Most TCR sequences were seen very rarely across donors, but some public TCRs occurred in many.

Method: immunoSEQ multiplex PCR; TCRdb's copy keeps in-frame clones and lacks some. This sample has approximately 300,000 clones, with 86% found just once. The CDR3 has 14 residues. In germline, CDR1 is SGHVS, CDR2 FQNEAQ. Trimming took off 7 bases at V and 5 bases at J, with 17 bases between the two ends. The specimen was PBMCs. This receptor was taken from a woman younger than 30 in good health and CMV-seronegative. The V call is TRBV7-8, the J call TRBJ2-5; D perhaps matches TRBD1 (6 bases). This chain's CDR3 is CASTKDSLGETQYF. CDR3 nucleotides: TGTGCCAGCACCAAGGACAGCCTGGGGGAGACCCAGTACTTC.